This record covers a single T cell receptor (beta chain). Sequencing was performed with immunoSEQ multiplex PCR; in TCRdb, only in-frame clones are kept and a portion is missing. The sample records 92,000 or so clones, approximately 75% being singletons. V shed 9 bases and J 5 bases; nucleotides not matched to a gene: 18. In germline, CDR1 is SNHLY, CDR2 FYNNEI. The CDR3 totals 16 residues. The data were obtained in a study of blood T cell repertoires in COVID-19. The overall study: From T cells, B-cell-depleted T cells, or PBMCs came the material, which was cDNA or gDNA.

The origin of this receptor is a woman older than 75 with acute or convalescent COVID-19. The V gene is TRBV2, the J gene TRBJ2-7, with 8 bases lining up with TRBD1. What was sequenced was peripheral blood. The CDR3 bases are TGTGCCAGAAGCTTCCCGGGGAGGACAGGGCTCGACGAGCAGTACTTC. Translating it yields CARSFPGRTGLDEQYF.